The rows below give T cell receptor beta chains drawn from one sample of a study of technical replicates of blood from a handful of donors. TCRdb keeps only in-frame clones here, not all; method: immunoSEQ multiplex PCR. Found here are around 63,000 clones, 95% to 98% of them singletons; the top ten hold over 0.15%. The sequencing input was T cells isolated from PBMCs. The receptor source for this set is a human donor in good health. Both conserved end residues are part of each CDR3. The D gene is left open where the match is weak. Where a row states a size, it is once, few, many or the class of an expanded clone; other rows omit it.

cdr3_nt: TGTGCCAGCAGCTTTACTGTGACAGGGGATAATTCACCCCTCCACTTT
cdr3_aa: CASSFTVTGDNSPLHF
j_call: TRBJ1-6
d_call: TRBD1
clone_size: NA
v_call: TRBV7-9

cdr3_nt: TGCGCCAGCAGCTTGGATATTCCGGGACTCCAAACCTACGAGCAGTACTTC
cdr3_aa: CASSLDIPGLQTYEQYF
j_call: TRBJ2-7
d_call: NA
clone_size: NA
v_call: TRBV5-1

cdr3_nt: TGTGCCATCAGTGAGCAGAGACTAGCGGGAGGGCCTACACGCTCCTACGAGCAGTACTTC
cdr3_aa: CAISEQRLAGGPTRSYEQYF
j_call: TRBJ2-7
d_call: TRBD2
clone_size: NA
v_call: TRBV10-3

cdr3_nt: TGTGCCAGCAGCTCATATGACTGGACAGGGGGCACGGGCTACACCTTC
cdr3_aa: CASSSYDWTGGTGYTF
j_call: TRBJ1-2
d_call: TRBD1
clone_size: NA
v_call: TRBV7-9

cdr3_nt: TGCGCCAGCAGCCAAGCTCCCTTTAACACAGATACGCAGTATTTT
cdr3_aa: CASSQAPFNTDTQYF
j_call: TRBJ2-3
d_call: NA
clone_size: NA
v_call: TRBV4-1

cdr3_nt: TGTGCCAGCAGCCCACCCAGACAGGGGGCGAGCACGCCCCAGCATTTT
cdr3_aa: CASSPPRQGASTPQHF
j_call: TRBJ1-5
d_call: TRBD1
clone_size: NA
v_call: TRBV6-6

cdr3_nt: TGTGCCAGCAGCGTAGCGAACGAGAATACGCAGTATTTT
cdr3_aa: CASSVANENTQYF
j_call: TRBJ2-3
d_call: NA
clone_size: NA
v_call: TRBV9

cdr3_nt: TGTGCCAGCAGCTTGGGAAGTGGGCAGGGAGGAAACTTC
cdr3_aa: CASSLGSGQGGNF
j_call: TRBJ2-7
d_call: NA
clone_size: NA
v_call: TRBV5-6

cdr3_nt: TGTGCCAGCAGCCCCGGGGAGGGTACAGCTTTCTTT
cdr3_aa: CASSPGEGTAFF
j_call: TRBJ1-1
d_call: NA
clone_size: once
v_call: TRBV7-3

cdr3_nt: TGTGCCAGCAGCCAAAACCCCGGCGACGGGACAGGGTTGCAAGGGGACACCGGGGAGCTGTTTTTT
cdr3_aa: CASSQNPGDGTGLQGDTGELFF
j_call: TRBJ2-2
d_call: TRBD1
clone_size: NA
v_call: TRBV7-3

cdr3_nt: TGTGCCACACTAGGGAACACCGGGGAGCTGTTTTTT
cdr3_aa: CATLGNTGELFF
j_call: TRBJ2-2
d_call: NA
clone_size: NA
v_call: TRBV11-3

cdr3_nt: TGTGCCAGCAGCCCCCCAGGGGGGCACACTGAAGCTTTCTTT
cdr3_aa: CASSPPGGHTEAFF
j_call: TRBJ1-1
d_call: TRBD1
clone_size: NA
v_call: TRBV14

cdr3_nt: TGTGCCAGCTCACCACCGTTTACGGGGGGAGAGACCCAGTACTTC
cdr3_aa: CASSPPFTGGETQYF
j_call: TRBJ2-5
d_call: TRBD2
clone_size: NA
v_call: TRBV18

cdr3_nt: TGTGCCAGCACCATGACTAGCGACTCCTACGAGCAGTACTTC
cdr3_aa: CASTMTSDSYEQYF
j_call: TRBJ2-7
d_call: TRBD2
clone_size: NA
v_call: TRBV7-2

cdr3_nt: TGCGCCAGCAGCTTGGCCGGGACAGCAAACACCGGGGAGCTGTTTTTT
cdr3_aa: CASSLAGTANTGELFF
j_call: TRBJ2-2
d_call: TRBD1
clone_size: NA
v_call: TRBV5-1

cdr3_nt: TGTGCCAGCAGCTTGGGTGGTATAGCGGGGGGGTTGGAGCAGTTCTTC
cdr3_aa: CASSLGGIAGGLEQFF
j_call: TRBJ2-1
d_call: TRBD2
clone_size: NA
v_call: TRBV5-6

cdr3_nt: TGTGCCTTAAGCAGGGGATGGAACACTGAAGCTTTCTTT
cdr3_aa: CALSRGWNTEAFF
j_call: TRBJ1-1
d_call: NA
clone_size: NA
v_call: TRBV30

cdr3_nt: TGTGCCAGCAGCCAAGACGGACAGGGGAGCTCCTACGAGCAGTACTTC
cdr3_aa: CASSQDGQGSSYEQYF
j_call: TRBJ2-7
d_call: TRBD1
clone_size: few
v_call: TRBV4-2

cdr3_nt: TGTGCCAGCTCAGGGACAGGGGTCCAAGAGACCCAGTACTTC
cdr3_aa: CASSGTGVQETQYF
j_call: TRBJ2-5
d_call: TRBD1
clone_size: NA
v_call: TRBV18

cdr3_nt: TGTGCCAGCAGCTTGGGACTAGCGGGAGCACCCTACAATGAGCAGTTCTTC
cdr3_aa: CASSLGLAGAPYNEQFF
j_call: TRBJ2-1
d_call: TRBD2
clone_size: once
v_call: TRBV5-6

cdr3_nt: TGTGCCATCAGTGAGATCTCGGGAGGAACCTACGAGCAGTACTTC
cdr3_aa: CAISEISGGTYEQYF
j_call: TRBJ2-7
d_call: TRBD2
clone_size: NA
v_call: TRBV10-3

cdr3_nt: TGTGCCAGCAGCCAGCGAGAGACCCAGTACTTC
cdr3_aa: CASSQRETQYF
j_call: TRBJ2-5
d_call: NA
clone_size: NA
v_call: TRBV13

cdr3_nt: TGTGCCGTGAGACAGGGGGCTCCAGAGACCCAGTACTTC
cdr3_aa: CAVRQGAPETQYF
j_call: TRBJ2-5
d_call: TRBD1
clone_size: NA
v_call: TRBV25-1

cdr3_nt: TGTGCCAGCAGCTCTACGCAACACTTGCCGGGGACAAACTACGAGCAGTACTTC
cdr3_aa: CASSSTQHLPGTNYEQYF
j_call: TRBJ2-7
d_call: NA
clone_size: NA
v_call: TRBV7-9

cdr3_nt: TGTGCCAGTAGTACCCTGACCGGGACAGCGGTCCACGAGCAGTACTTC
cdr3_aa: CASSTLTGTAVHEQYF
j_call: TRBJ2-7
d_call: TRBD1
clone_size: once
v_call: TRBV19

cdr3_nt: TGCGCCAGCAGTAGTAGCGGGGGTAGCACAGATACGCAGTATTTT
cdr3_aa: CASSSSGGSTDTQYF
j_call: TRBJ2-3
d_call: TRBD2
clone_size: once
v_call: TRBV5-1

cdr3_nt: TGTGCCAGCAGCTTGGTCACAGTTCCAGGTGAAGCTTTCTTT
cdr3_aa: CASSLVTVPGEAFF
j_call: TRBJ1-1
d_call: NA
clone_size: NA
v_call: TRBV5-5

cdr3_nt: TGTGCCAGCAGCCAAGATAGATACAGGAACACCGGGGAGCTGTTTTTT
cdr3_aa: CASSQDRYRNTGELFF
j_call: TRBJ2-2
d_call: NA
clone_size: NA
v_call: TRBV4-2

cdr3_nt: TGTGCCAGCAGTGAGAGGGATTTGGGGGAGCTGTTTTTT
cdr3_aa: CASSERDLGELFF
j_call: TRBJ2-2
d_call: NA
clone_size: NA
v_call: TRBV2

cdr3_nt: TGTGCCAGCAGTGTCGTCCCAGGGCCTGGGGCCAACGTCCTGACTTTC
cdr3_aa: CASSVVPGPGANVLTF
j_call: TRBJ2-6
d_call: NA
clone_size: NA
v_call: TRBV6-1

cdr3_nt: TGTGCCAGCAGCCGCGGAACTCTCAACAATGAGCAGTTCTTC
cdr3_aa: CASSRGTLNNEQFF
j_call: TRBJ2-1
d_call: NA
clone_size: NA
v_call: TRBV5-4

cdr3_nt: TGTGCCAGCAGCTTGGGCAGGGGGCCCTACGAGCAGTACTTC
cdr3_aa: CASSLGRGPYEQYF
j_call: TRBJ2-7
d_call: TRBD1
clone_size: NA
v_call: TRBV7-6

cdr3_nt: TGTGCCAGCGGAGCACAACAGGGGAAGGCTGAAGCTTTCTTT
cdr3_aa: CASGAQQGKAEAFF
j_call: TRBJ1-1
d_call: TRBD1
clone_size: NA
v_call: TRBV11-3